Presented here are 19 T cell receptor delta chains from one specimen sequenced in a study of gamma-delta chains in newborns, infants, children. TCRdb re-identified clones in the reads via CATT. The table has 1,500 to 2,500 delta-chain clones, approximately 3% seen once; the top ten hold 9.5% to 13%. The sequenced material came from blood. The receptor set was obtained from a child in good health.

This clone is labeled as medium-sized. The same CDR3 can be traced to other DNA sequences in this sample. V is TRDV2 and J is TRDJ1; D gene unclear. This CDR3 has 18 residues. V was shortened by 3 bases and J by 1 base, with 23 bases between the two germline ends. Germline V gene lookup returns CDR1 GEAIGNYY and CDR2 EKD. The CDR3 here is CACDLISPVERGTDKLIF. The CDR3 region has the DNA TGTGCCTGTGACCTCATAAGTCCTGTAGAGAGGGGCACCGATAAACTCATCTTT.

Note on this clone: A read error may be the cause here, since a much bigger clone is one base away. The chain employs TRDV2 and TRDJ1; D is ambiguous. The CDR3 contains 14 residues. Germline V gene sequence: CDR1 GEAIGNYY, CDR2 EKD. CDR3 in amino acids: CACDTVGFSDKPIF. The CDR3, as DNA: TGTGCCTGTGACACCGTAGGGTTCTCCGATAAACCCATCTTT.

Concerning this clone itself: Just one base apart from a much larger clone, this may be a read error. In the same sample, other DNA sequences code for this CDR3. The J gene is TRDJ3, the V gene TRDV2, with D possibly matching TRDD3 (6 bases). This CDR3 has 19 amino acids. CDR1 and CDR2 from the germline V gene are GEAIGNYY and EKD. The DNA for the CDR3 is TGTGCCTGCGACACCGTGGGGGGTGAGAGCCCCTGGGACACCCGACAGATGTTTTTC. It is translated as CACDTVGGESPWDTRQMFF.

In this sample, this clone turned up a few times. A far larger clone lies a single base away; this is likely a read error. Other nucleotide sequences in the sample specify the same CDR3. The V gene is TRDV2, the J gene TRDJ1, with TRDD3 matching over 11 bases. The CDR3 is 15 residues long. V lost 3 bases to trimming and J lost 11 bases; unmatched junction nucleotides: 13. The germline CDR1 and CDR2 sequences are GEAIGNYY and EKD. CDR3 loop: CACDLIGGGYAKLIF. CDR3 sequence (DNA): TGTGCCTGTGACCTTATTGGTGGGGGATACGCGAAGCTCATCTTT.

This clone was counted only a few times. A single base separates this from a much larger clone, so it may be a read error. This chain links TRDV1 with TRDJ1; 7 nucleotides agree with TRDD3. Germline CDR1 and CDR2: TSWWSYY and QGS. This CDR3 has 17 residues. V was pared by 2 bases and J by 0 bases, with 9 bases of the junction left unmatched. The DNA for the CDR3 is TGTGCTCTTGGGGAAAACTGGACTGGGGTCCACACCGATAAACTCATCTTT. It encodes CALGENWTGVHTDKLIF.

The CDR3 spells CALGELRPLTGDPLYTDKLIF. CDR3 bases: TGTGCTCTTGGGGAACTTCGTCCTTTGACTGGGGATCCCCTGTACACCGATAAACTCATCTTT. The chain combines TRDV1 with TRDJ1, with 7 bases matching TRDD3. Unmatched junction bases numbered 19, after V lost 0 bases and J lost 0 bases. Germline CDR1 reads TSWWSYY; CDR2 reads QGS. CDR3 length: 21 residues.

For this clone: A read error likely explains this, since a far larger clone differs by one base. The gene calls are TRDV2 and TRDJ3; the match to TRDD3 covers 9 bases. The V gene's germline CDR1 is GEAIGNYY and CDR2 EKD. This CDR3 contains 18 residues. Trimming removed 2 bases from V and 0 bases from J; junction bases left unmatched: 4. The CDR3 DNA reads TGTGCCTGTGACAATGCTGGGGGATGCTCCTGGGACACCCGACAGATGTTTTTC. Translation gives CACDNAGGCSWDTRQMFF.

Points on this clone: This likely came from a read error, as a far larger clone is one base away. The rearrangement links TRDV2 to TRDJ3, with TRDD3 matching over 7 bases. This CDR3 comprises 17 residues. The trim removed 8 bases at V and 0 bases at J, leaving 9 bases unmatched. The germline CDR1 and CDR2 sequences are GEAIGNYY and EKD. The CDR3 DNA sequence: TGTGCCTTTTCGATGGGGGACCGCTCCTGGGACACCCGACAGATGTTTTTC. This encodes CAFSMGDRSWDTRQMFF.

Comments on this clone: This may be a read error: a much more frequent sequence differs by one nucleotide. The chain recombines TRDV2 with TRDJ1, with 8 bases fitting TRDD3. CDR3 size: 17 residues. Germline lookup yields CDR1 GEAIGNYY and CDR2 EKD. The CDR3 is CARDVLLGAHLTDKLIF. In DNA, the CDR3 is TGTGCCCGTGACGTCTTACTGGGGGCCCATTTGACCGATAAACTCATCTTT.

The genes are TRDV1 and TRDJ1, with unresolved D. The CDR3 has 18 amino acids. Germline CDR1 and CDR2: TSWWSYY and QGS. Between the trimmed V and J ends, which lost 1 base and 1 base, there was a span of 19 bases. CDR3 sequence reads: CALGEQRATEPATDKLIF. CDR3 nucleotide sequence: TGTGCTCTTGGGGAACAAAGGGCTACTGAGCCGGCCACCGATAAACTCATCTTT.

This clone showed up just a few times. The chain employs TRDV2 and TRDJ1, with 13 bases that match TRDD3. Trimming cost V 2 bases and J 7 bases; bases outside gene matches: 6. Germline values: CDR1 GEAIGNYY, CDR2 EKD. The CDR3 contains 15 residues. CDR3 amino acids: CACDILGDTEGKLIF. In nucleotides, the CDR3 is TGTGCCTGTGACATACTGGGGGATACGGAAGGTAAACTCATCTTT.

Note on this clone: A single base separates this from a much larger clone, so it may be a read error. The chain has TRDV2 and TRDJ1; TRDD3 matches 7 bases. There are 18 residues in the CDR3. The V gene's germline CDR1 is GEAIGNYY and CDR2 EKD. Trimming removed 0 bases from V and 2 bases from J; junction bases left unmatched: 14. CDR3 in DNA: TGTGCCTGTGACACCGTCCATGCTGGGGGGCCTAGGACCGATAAACTCATCTTT. This codes for CACDTVHAGGPRTDKLIF.

There are a few counts of this clone. A read error may explain this, as a much larger clone is one base away. The sample has other DNA sequences that encode this CDR3 too. J is TRDJ1 and V is TRDV2; TRDD1 or TRDD3 may be the D gene (5 bases each). The V gene lost 0 bases and the J gene lost 0 bases, with 25 bases spanning the gap. The CDR3 loop spans 20 amino acids. Germline loops: CDR1 GEAIGNYY, CDR2 EKD. CDR3 sequence: CACDTVRSQIQTGDTDKLIF. The CDR3 DNA sequence: TGTGCCTGTGACACCGTACGGTCTCAAATACAGACTGGAGACACCGATAAACTCATCTTT.

This clone was seen more than once but under ten times. A much larger clone differs from this one at a single base, so this may be a read error. The chain has TRDV2 and TRDJ1; TRDD3 agrees at 8 bases. CDR3 length equals 17 residues. Germline assignment: CDR1 GEAIGNYY and CDR2 EKD. CDR3 in amino acids: CARDTLLGASYTDKLIF. The CDR3 coding sequence is TGTGCCCGTGACACCTTACTGGGGGCCTCCTACACCGATAAACTCATCTTT.

This clone has a handful of counts. A far more abundant clone sits one base away, making this likely a read error. This chain connects TRDV2 to TRDJ1, with TRDD3 identical over 12 bases. The CDR3 is 18 amino acids. CDR1 GEAIGNYY and CDR2 EKD come from the germline V gene. Germline trimming cut 0 bases from V and 6 bases from J; bases unmatched to any gene: 13. CDR3 residues: CACDTVAGGYALENKLIF. Written as DNA, the CDR3 is TGTGCCTGTGACACCGTTGCTGGGGGATACGCCCTAGAAAATAAACTCATCTTT.

On this clone: With a much larger clone just one base away, this may be a read error. V gene TRDV2 combines with J gene TRDJ1; 13 bases map to TRDD3. This CDR3 region has 20 residues. From germline, CDR1 is GEAIGNYY and CDR2 EKD. J gave up 1 base and V 5 bases, and 18 bases lay outside the gene matches. CDR3 sequence: CACGTLSLGDTQGRTDKLIF. DNA for the CDR3: TGTGCCTGTGGCACGTTATCACTGGGGGATACGCAGGGACGCACCGATAAACTCATCTTT.

There are a few counts of this clone. It is likely a read error: a sequence one base away is far more abundant. The chain is built from TRDV2 and TRDJ1; 12 bases align to TRDD3. This CDR3 comprises 18 residues. Germline values: CDR1 GEAIGNYY, CDR2 EKD. As DNA, the CDR3 is TGTGCCTGTGACACCGTGACTGGGGGATACCGGTACACCGATAAACCCATCTTT. Translated, it gives CACDTVTGGYRYTDKPIF.

Concerning this clone itself: A far more abundant clone sits one base away, making this likely a read error. The gene calls are TRDV2 and TRDJ1; 10 nucleotides match TRDD3. The CDR3 consists of 19 residues. CDR1 and CDR2 (germline): GEAIGNYY, EKD. The CDR3 spells CACDTVPTGGSHYTGKLIF. The DNA of the CDR3 is TGTGCCTGTGACACTGTTCCCACTGGGGGATCCCACTACACCGGTAAACTCATCTTT.

Comment on this clone: A read error may explain this, as a much larger clone is one base away. The rearrangement links TRDV2 to TRDJ1; TRDD3 aligns across 7 bases. With 0 bases clipped from V and 4 bases from J, the junction kept 16 bases outside the gene matches. This CDR3 region has 18 residues. The germline gives CDR1 GEAIGNYY, CDR2 EKD. DNA for the CDR3: TGTGCCTGTGACACCGTAAGTACTGGGGACCCCTGGAGCGATAAACTCATCTTT. This sequence encodes CACDTVSTGDPWSDKLIF.